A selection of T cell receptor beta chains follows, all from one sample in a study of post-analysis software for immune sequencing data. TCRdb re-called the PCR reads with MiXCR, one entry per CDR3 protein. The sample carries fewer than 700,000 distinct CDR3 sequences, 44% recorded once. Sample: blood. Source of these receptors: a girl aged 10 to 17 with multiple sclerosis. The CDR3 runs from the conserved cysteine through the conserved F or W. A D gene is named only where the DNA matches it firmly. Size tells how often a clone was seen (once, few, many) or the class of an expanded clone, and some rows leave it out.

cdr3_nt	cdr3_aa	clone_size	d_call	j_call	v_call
TGTGCCAGCAGCCCTCCCCACCAGTTGGGATACGAGCAGTACTTC	CASSPPHQLGYEQYF	few	-	TRBJ2-7	TRBV7-9
TGCAGTGCCGAGGCGGCAGGGGAAAGAGATACGCAGTATTTT	CSAEAAGERDTQYF	-	-	TRBJ2-3	TRBV20-1
TGCAGCGTTATAACAGGGAGGGGAGAAAAACTGTTTTTT	CSVITGRGEKLFF	-	-	TRBJ1-4	TRBV29-1
TGCGCCAGCAGCCAAGATAGGGGGGGCCGAAATTATAATTCACCCCTCCACTTT	CASSQDRGGRNYNSPLHF	few	-	TRBJ1-6	TRBV4-1
TGTGCCAGCAGTCCCGGTTGGACGGCGAGCACAGATACGCAGTATTTT	CASSPGWTASTDTQYF	few	-	TRBJ2-3	TRBV3-1
TGTGCCAGCAGTTTAGAACAGGCGTACTATGGCTACACCTTC	CASSLEQAYYGYTF	-	-	TRBJ1-2	TRBV12-3/TRBV12-4
TGTGCCAGCAGTGAATTGACGGGGGAGGGCTACACCTTC	CASSELTGEGYTF	few	-	TRBJ1-2	TRBV25-1
TGTGCCAGCAGGCCGCCGGGGGGCTATGGCTACACCTTC	CASRPPGGYGYTF	-	-	TRBJ1-2	TRBV6-5
TGTGCCAGCAGTTACACCGGGGGGGGACAGTATAATTCACCCCTCCACTTT	CASSYTGGGQYNSPLHF	-	TRBD1	TRBJ1-6	TRBV6-6
TGTGCCAGCAGTGAATGGACGGCTGCAACTAATGAAAAACTGTTTTTT	CASSEWTAATNEKLFF	-	-	TRBJ1-4	TRBV25-1
TGCGCCAGCGCAGCTTCCGGGGGTGGCTACACCTTC	CASAASGGGYTF	-	-	TRBJ1-2	TRBV5-1
TGTGCCAGCAGCCTTGGACTAGCGGGAGTCGAGCAGTACTTC	CASSLGLAGVEQYF	-	TRBD2	TRBJ2-7	TRBV12-3/TRBV12-4
TGTGCCAGCACCCCACACCTCGATCAGCCCCAGCATTTT	CASTPHLDQPQHF	-	-	TRBJ1-5	TRBV12-3/TRBV12-4
TGCGCCAGCAGGGAAACCTACGAGCAGTACTTC	CASRETYEQYF	few	-	TRBJ2-7	TRBV5-1
TGTGCCAGCAGTTTTACAGGCCACTATGGCTACACCTTC	CASSFTGHYGYTF	once	-	TRBJ1-2	TRBV12-3/TRBV12-4
TGCGCCAGCAGCTCCTCAGGAGACAGCTCGGGAAGACGCTCCTACGGGCAGTACTTC	CASSSSGDSSGRRSYGQYF	-	-	TRBJ2-7	TRBV5-1
TGTGCCAGCAGTTCGGGTATGCCTACAGATGAGCAGTTCTTC	CASSSGMPTDEQFF	-	-	TRBJ2-1	TRBV12-3/TRBV12-4
TGCGCCAGCAGCTTGGAAGGGACAGGGCAGTTCGGAGATACGCAGTATTTT	CASSLEGTGQFGDTQYF	-	TRBD1	TRBJ2-3	TRBV5-1
TGCAGCGTTGAAGACGGGGAGGATACGCAGTATTTT	CSVEDGEDTQYF	many	-	TRBJ2-3	TRBV29-1
TGTGCCAGCAGCTTAGGGACCACTAGCACAGATACGCAGTATTTT	CASSLGTTSTDTQYF	few	-	TRBJ2-3	TRBV12-3/TRBV12-4
TGCAGTGCTAGATCTGGACAGGGCGGTCAGCCCCAGCATTTT	CSARSGQGGQPQHF	-	TRBD1	TRBJ1-5	TRBV20-1
TGTGCCAGCAGCTTAGCTACTAGCGGGAGGACCAATGAGCAGTTCTTC	CASSLATSGRTNEQFF	once	TRBD2	TRBJ2-1	TRBV13
TGCGCCAGCAGCTTGGTAGCGGGAGAGACGGGTGAGCAGTTCTTC	CASSLVAGETGEQFF	few	TRBD2	TRBJ2-1	TRBV5-1
TGTGCCAGCAGTTTCGGGGGGAATGGCTACACCTTC	CASSFGGNGYTF	-	-	TRBJ1-2	TRBV12-3/TRBV12-4
TGTGCCAGCAGTTGGACAGAGATCTACGAGCAGTACTTC	CASSWTEIYEQYF	-	-	TRBJ2-7	TRBV12-3/TRBV12-4
TGTGCCAGCAGCCAGACAGGGGGCGATGAAAAACTGTTTTTT	CASSQTGGDEKLFF	-	TRBD1	TRBJ1-4	TRBV12-3/TRBV12-4
TGCAGCGCCCAGGACACGATCTACGAGCAGTACTTC	CSAQDTIYEQYF	few	-	TRBJ2-7	TRBV29-1
TGCAGTGCTAGAGAAGCGGGAGCTTCAGATACGCAGTATTTT	CSAREAGASDTQYF	few	TRBD2	TRBJ2-3	TRBV20-1
TGTGCCAGCGGCCTGAGTGGAGTACCAACAGATATGCAGTATTTT	CASGLSGVPTDMQYF	-	-	TRBJ2-3	TRBV12-3/TRBV12-4
TGCGCCAGCAGCCAAGAGACGGGGCGCTACTACGAGCAGTACTTC	CASSQETGRYYEQYF	few	-	TRBJ2-7	TRBV4-1
TGTGCCATCAGTGAGTCGGCTGCGGAAAGGTCCGAGCAGTACTTC	CAISESAAERSEQYF	-	-	TRBJ2-7	TRBV10-3
TGCAGCGTTGAACAGGGTCCCGCAGCTTTCTTT	CSVEQGPAAFF	-	-	TRBJ1-1	TRBV29-1
TGTGCCAGCAGCTTCGGGGCTACGGAGCAGTACTTC	CASSFGATEQYF	few	-	TRBJ2-7	TRBV5-5
TGTGCCAGCACCACTAGCGGGAGGCCAATCTCCTACGAGCAGTACTTC	CASTTSGRPISYEQYF	few	TRBD2	TRBJ2-7	TRBV7-9
TGCGCCAGCAGCCAAGATACTCAGTTGGGCCGGGAGCTGTTTTTT	CASSQDTQLGRELFF	-	-	TRBJ2-2	TRBV4-1